This T cell receptor (beta chain) was sequenced during a study of shared clonotypes between healthy human individuals. CDR3 length: 14 amino acids. Trimming took 1 base from V and 3 from J, leaving 9 bases between them. Germline values: CDR1 SEHNR, CDR2 FQNEAQ (reference sequence). Naivety among CD8 cells was defined by CD45RO negativity and positive CCR7 selection, thereby excluding terminally differentiated effector memory CD45RA+ cells. Methods used by the authors: Junction-only sequences without quality scores came from ImmunoSEQ, so filtering differed. Only in-frame clones appear in the TCRdb table, and some are missing; sequencing was by immunoSEQ multiplex PCR. V, J and clone size are taken as reported in that table, and D and trimming were inferred from the DNA itself. The repertoire consists of around 1.9 million clones, with roughly 95% occurring once and the leading ten covering approximately 1.7%.

The rearrangement uses TRBV7-9 and TRBJ1-1; D is undetermined. The sample taken for sequencing was naive CD8+ T cells from PBMCs. The TCR comes from a man aged 18 to 29 in good health. Some clones in this sample may be carry-over from other donors' samples. CDR3 in amino acids: CASSLGGGYTEAFF. The CDR3 DNA is TGTGCCAGCAGCTTAGGTGGCGGATACACTGAAGCTTTCTTT.